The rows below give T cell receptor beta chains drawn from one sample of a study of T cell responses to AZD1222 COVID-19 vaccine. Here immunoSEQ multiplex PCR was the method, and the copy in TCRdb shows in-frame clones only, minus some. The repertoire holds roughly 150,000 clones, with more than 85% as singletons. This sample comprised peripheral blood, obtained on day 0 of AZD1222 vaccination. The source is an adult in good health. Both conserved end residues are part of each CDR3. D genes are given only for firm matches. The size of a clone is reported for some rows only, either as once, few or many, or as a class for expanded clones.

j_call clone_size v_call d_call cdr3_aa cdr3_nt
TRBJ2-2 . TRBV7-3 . CASPGRDNTGELFF TGTGCCAGTCCGGGACGGGACAACACCGGGGAGCTGTTTTTT
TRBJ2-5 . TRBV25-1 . CASTVKETQYF TGTGCCAGCACAGTAAAAGAGACCCAGTACTTC
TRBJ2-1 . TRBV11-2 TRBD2 CASSSSGGYNEQFF TGTGCCAGCAGCTCTAGCGGGGGCTACAATGAGCAGTTCTTC
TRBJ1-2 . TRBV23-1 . CASSQGRDGYTF TGCGCCAGCAGTCAAGGCAGGGATGGCTACACCTTC
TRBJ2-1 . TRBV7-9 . CASSLPGQFEQFF TGTGCCAGCAGCTTACCAGGGCAGTTTGAGCAGTTCTTC
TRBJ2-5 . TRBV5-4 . CASSLAGYQETQYF TGTGCCAGCAGCTTGGCAGGGTACCAAGAGACCCAGTACTTC
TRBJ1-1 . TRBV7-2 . CASSLGGSEAFF TGTGCCAGCAGCTTAGGGGGTTCTGAAGCTTTCTTT
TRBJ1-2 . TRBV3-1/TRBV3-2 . CASSQDWPVYGYTF TGTGCCAGCAGCCAAGATTGGCCAGTCTATGGCTACACCTTC
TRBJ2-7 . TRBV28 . CASSPYTYEQYF TGTGCCAGCAGTCCATATACCTACGAGCAGTACTTC
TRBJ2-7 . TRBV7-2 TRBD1 CASSTTQGAQVYEQYF TGTGCCAGCAGCACAACACAGGGGGCGCAGGTGTACGAGCAGTACTTC
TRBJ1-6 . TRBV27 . CASSTYRDSPLHF TGTGCCAGCAGTACCTACAGGGATTCACCCCTCCACTTT
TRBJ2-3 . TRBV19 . CASSIVGDGTDTQYF TGTGCCAGTAGTATAGTGGGGGACGGCACAGATACGCAGTATTTT
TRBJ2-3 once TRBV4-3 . CASSRTMGLTDTQYF TGCGCCAGCAGCCGAACCATGGGGCTGACAGATACGCAGTATTTT
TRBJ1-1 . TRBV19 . CASSIAEENLGRGAFF TGTGCCAGTAGTATTGCGGAGGAGAACCTCGGTCGTGGGGCTTTCTTT
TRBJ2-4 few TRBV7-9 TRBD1 CASSLGTGLAYF TGTGCCAGCAGCTTGGGGACAGGCCTTGCGTACTTC
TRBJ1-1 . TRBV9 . CASSEGAEAFF TGTGCCAGCAGCGAAGGCGCTGAAGCTTTCTTT
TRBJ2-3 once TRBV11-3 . CASSSHGGTDTQYF TGTGCCAGCAGCTCCCATGGGGGAACAGATACGCAGTATTTT
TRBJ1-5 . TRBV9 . CASSKGQSNQPQHF TGTGCCAGCAGCAAAGGACAGAGCAATCAGCCCCAGCATTTT
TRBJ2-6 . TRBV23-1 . CASSPNGRPCGANVLTF TGCGCCAGCAGTCCTAACGGGCGACCGTGCGGGGCCAACGTCCTGACTTTC
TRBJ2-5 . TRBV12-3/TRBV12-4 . CASRDPSKETQYF TGTGCCAGCAGGGACCCGTCCAAAGAGACCCAGTACTTC
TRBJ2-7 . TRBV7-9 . CASSPQDSYEQYF TGTGCCAGCAGCCCCCAAGACTCCTACGAGCAGTACTTC
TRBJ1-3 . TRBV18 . CASSPPSGESSGNTIYF TGTGCCAGCTCACCACCATCCGGGGAGAGCTCTGGAAACACCATATATTTT
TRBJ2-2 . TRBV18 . CASSSGNTGELFF TGTGCCAGCTCTAGCGGGAACACCGGGGAGCTGTTTTTT